This T cell receptor (beta chain) came from a study of CD8+ T cells in alopecia areata. In the study overall: The authors scored treated patients' severity by affected scalp percentage.

Findings and limits, study-wide: The study found higher clonality in lesional than normal scalp, especially in alopecia totalis/universalis.

As the sequencing template, cDNA was produced by extracting RNA and reverse transcribing it. Sequenced by immunoSEQ multiplex PCR; TCRdb stores in-frame clones only, minus some. Of about 140,000 clones listed, 85% to 90% are singletons. Germline V gene data show CDR1 as SGDLS and CDR2 as YYNGEE. The CDR3 loop spans 15 amino acids. V lost 2 bases and J 1 base, leaving 10 bases between the germline ends. Treatment defined: oral pan-JAK inhibitor, 5-10 mg twice daily. Obtained from alopecia areata patients were lesional scalp punch biopsies along with peripheral blood. On this clone itself: No antigen is known for it.

The receptor's source is a human donor with alopecia areata. The chain uses TRBV9 and TRBJ1-5; D possibly corresponds to TRBD1 (5 bases). Sequencing was performed on CD8+ T cells sorted from blood, taken at week 4, from a patient treated with tofacitinib. The CDR3 coding sequence is TGTGCCAGCAGCGTCGCAGGGAAGAGCAATCAGCCCCAGCATTTT. It yields the protein CASSVAGKSNQPQHF.